These 30 T cell receptor beta chains share one sample of origin, sequenced in a study of blood T cells in healthy people across ages. A sample-barcoded 5' primer and a J-beta primer mix were used in a second PCR of roughly 6 to 11 cycles. TCRdb re-called the 5' RACE reads through MiXCR, storing one row per CDR3 protein. The sample consists of approximately 800,000 distinct CDR3 sequences, approximately 55% of them appearing once. Sequenced: blood. The source of these receptors is a man older than 75 in good health.

This clonotype was seen more than once but under ten times. The chain links TRBV5-6 to TRBJ2-4; tentatively, D is TRBD1 (6 bases). In germline, CDR1 is SGHDT, CDR2 YYEEEE. The CDR3 totals 11 residues. Trimming took off 1 base at V and 13 bases at J, with 9 bases between the two ends. The CDR3 here is CASSLTGSQYF. CDR3 nucleotide sequence: TGTGCCAGCAGCTTGACAGGGTCACAGTACTTC.

The J gene is TRBJ1-6, the V gene TRBV6-5, with unresolved D. This CDR3 spans 18 amino acids. V was trimmed by 0 bases and J by 7 bases, leaving 19 bases between them. CDR1 MNHEY and CDR2 SVGAGI come from the germline V gene. CDR3: CASSYSMGIGSENSPLHF. DNA for the CDR3: TGTGCCAGCAGTTACTCGATGGGGATCGGGAGTGAGAATTCACCCCTCCACTTT.

The gene calls are TRBV20-1 and TRBJ1-2, with 9 nucleotides matching TRBD1. CDR3 length: 16 amino acids. CDR1 is DFQATT, CDR2 SNEGSKA, per germline (reference sequence). V lost 1 base and J lost 4; bases outside the gene matches: 10. The CDR3: CSARARNRGQGYGYTF. The DNA of the CDR3 is TGCAGTGCTAGAGCCCGGAATAGGGGACAGGGCTATGGCTACACCTTC.

The V and J genes are TRBV12-3 or TRBV12-4 and TRBJ2-7; no clear D gene. V was trimmed by 7 bases and J by 4 bases, leaving 17 bases between them. The CDR3 covers 14 residues. The DNA for the CDR3 is TGTGCCAGCACCTCGCAACTAACTCTTTACGAGCAGTACTTC. Protein sequence: CASTSQLTLYEQYF.

The chain joins TRBV5-4 to TRBJ2-6; D uncertain. The CDR3 is made up of 14 amino acids. Germline V gives CDR1 SGHNT, CDR2 YYREEE (reference sequence). V was pared by 8 bases and J by 0 bases, with 9 bases between. The CDR3 here is CASTTFSGANVLTF. For the CDR3, the DNA is TGTGCCAGTACGACATTCTCTGGGGCCAACGTCCTGACTTTC.

This clonotype has more than one count but fewer than ten. The chain carries TRBV5-5 and TRBJ2-3; 11 bases align to TRBD2. CDR1 and CDR2 (germline): SGHKS, YYEKEE (reference sequence). The CDR3 covers 16 residues. J was trimmed by 6 bases and V by 0 bases; bases with no gene match: 6. The CDR3 DNA follows: TGTGCCAGCAGCTTGGGTGCTAGCGGGAGGTTGGATACGCAGTATTTT. This encodes CASSLGASGRLDTQYF.

This chain's CDR3 is CASSLEGQFSYEQYF. As DNA, the CDR3 is TGTGCCAGCAGCTTAGAAGGGCAGTTCTCCTACGAGCAGTACTTC. The rearrangement links TRBV11-2 to TRBJ2-7; no definite D call. V lost 0 bases and J 0 bases, leaving 9 bases between the germline ends. CDR3 size: 15 residues. The germline V gene encodes CDR1 SGHAT and CDR2 FQNNGV.

The genes are TRBV19 and TRBJ2-7; D possibly corresponds to TRBD1 (5 bases). The CDR3 covers 14 residues. Germline V gene sequence: CDR1 LNHDA, CDR2 SQIVND (reference sequence). V lost 5 bases, J lost 0 bases, and 11 bases lay in between. The CDR3 sequence is CASSVTAFSYEQYF. CDR3 DNA: TGTGCCAGTAGTGTGACAGCCTTCTCCTACGAGCAGTACTTC.

The V and J genes are TRBV9 and TRBJ2-1; either TRBD1 or TRBD2 may fit D (5 bases each). The CDR3 loop spans 14 amino acids. Germline CDR1 reads SGDLS; CDR2 reads YYNGEE. Trimming pared 3 bases from V and 7 bases from J, leaving 14 bases between. CDR3 nucleotides: TGTGCCAGCAGCGGCAGTGGGGGATGGAATGAGCAGTTCTTC. Translated, it gives CASSGSGGWNEQFF.

This chain links TRBV29-1 with TRBJ1-1; TRBD1 might be the D (5 bases). Per the germline V gene, CDR1 is SQVTM and CDR2 is ANQGSEA. Trimming shortened V by 4 bases and J by 0 bases, and 6 bases separated the two germline ends. The CDR3 is 12 amino acids. CDR3 DNA: TGCAGCGTTGCGACAGTGAACACTGAAGCTTTCTTT. This encodes CSVATVNTEAFF. The full variable domain, completed using reference TRBV29-1 and TRBJ1-1, is SAVISQKPSRDICQRGTSLTIQCQVDSQVTMMFWYRQQPGQSLTLIATANQGSEATYESGFVIDKFPISRPNLTFSTLTVSNMSPEDSSIYLCSVATVNTEAFFGQGTRLTVV.

The J gene is TRBJ2-1, the V gene TRBV5-1; D uncertain. Germline CDR1 is SGHRS and CDR2 is YFSETQ. V was cut by 4 bases and J by 2 bases, with 7 bases left in between. The length of the CDR3 is 13 residues. The CDR3, as DNA: TGCGCCAGCAGCGACGCAGCCTACAATGAGCAGTTCTTC. Encoded protein: CASSDAAYNEQFF.

The chain employs TRBV27 and TRBJ1-1; the D gene is possibly TRBD1 (5 bases). V dropped 8 bases and J dropped 0 bases, with 13 bases sitting between them. This CDR3 region has 14 residues. Germline values: CDR1 MNHEY, CDR2 SMNVEV (reference sequence). The CDR3 loop is CASLGGLMNTEAFF. The CDR3 DNA sequence: TGTGCCAGCCTTGGGGGTCTGATGAACACTGAAGCTTTCTTT.

The chain couples TRBV27 to TRBJ2-1; D is possibly TRBD2 (5 bases). Germline V gene data show CDR1 as MNHEY and CDR2 as SMNVEV (reference sequence). The V end was cut by 6 bases, the J end by 4 bases, with 16 bases between. The CDR3 has 15 amino acids. CDR3 DNA sequence: TGTGCCAGCAGCCGCCCCAGCGGAAAATACAATGAGCAGTTCTTC. Amino acids: CASSRPSGKYNEQFF.

The V call is TRBV12-3 or TRBV12-4, the J call TRBJ2-5, with TRBD1 matching over 7 bases. The DNA end lines up better with TRBJ2-7; the J call may be wrong. This CDR3 comprises 12 residues. CDR3 DNA sequence: TGTGCCAGCAGCGGACAGGATTACGAGCAGTACTTC. Amino acids: CASSGQDYEQYF.

This clonotype has only a few counts. The genes are TRBV7-2 and TRBJ2-7; TRBD2 might be the D (5 bases). CDR3 length: 14 amino acids. The V gene lost 2 bases and the J gene lost 3 bases, with 11 bases spanning the gap. The germline CDR1 and CDR2 sequences are SGHTA and FQGNSA. The chain's CDR3 is CASSLSFGVYEQYF. Here the CDR3 DNA reads TGTGCCAGCAGCTTATCTTTCGGGGTCTACGAGCAGTACTTC.

The chain combines TRBV20-1 with TRBJ1-1, with a tentative D call TRBD1 (5 bases). Trimming removed 1 base from V and 0 bases from J, with 12 bases in between. Germline CDR1 DFQATT, CDR2 SNEGSKA (reference sequence). This CDR3 has 15 amino acids. CDR3 in DNA: TGCAGTGCTAGAGGACTGAACAGGCTGAACACTGAAGCTTTCTTT. Translating gives CSARGLNRLNTEAFF.

The chain has TRBV14 and TRBJ2-3, with 7 bases matching TRBD2. The V segment lost 5 bases and the J segment 3 bases; nucleotides outside the gene matches: 8. The CDR3 is made up of 15 amino acids. Per germline, CDR1 SGHDN and CDR2 FVKESK. As DNA, the CDR3 is TGTGCCAGCAGCGAACGGGACTACACTACAGATACGCAGTATTTT. Amino acid sequence: CASSERDYTTDTQYF.

The chain carries TRBV20-1 and TRBJ2-3, with a weak D call TRBD1 (8 bases). CDR3 length: 16 amino acids. CDR1 DFQATT and CDR2 SNEGSKA come from the germline V gene (reference sequence). Trimming cost V 1 base and J 1 base, with 15 bases left between them. CDR3 in DNA: TGCAGTGCTAGAGGTCAAGCGGGACAGGGCACAGATACGCAGTATTTT. Translation gives CSARGQAGQGTDTQYF.

The chain links TRBV6-5 to TRBJ2-4; weak D call: TRBD1 (5 bases). The better agreement between TRBJ2-7 and the DNA end casts doubt on the J call. The CDR3 consists of 16 residues. Germline lookup yields CDR1 MNHEY and CDR2 SVGAGI. The chain's CDR3 is CASRSGAQEIRNEQYF. The DNA of the CDR3 is TGTGCCAGCAGATCAGGCGCACAGGAGATACGGAACGAGCAGTACTTC.

This chain links TRBV7-2 with TRBJ2-3, with 8 nucleotides matching TRBD1. Losses at the gene ends were 3 bases for V and 14 bases for J; bases not matched to a gene: 25. The CDR3 length is 18 residues. Germline lookup yields CDR1 SGHTA and CDR2 FQGNSA. The CDR3 loop reads CASSFSVPGQVWRRYAYF. The CDR3 DNA reads TGTGCCAGCAGCTTTTCCGTCCCGGGACAGGTTTGGCGCAGATACGCGTATTTT.

The chain links TRBV7-9 to TRBJ2-1, with 10 positions matching TRBD1. CDR3 length equals 15 residues. The germline V gene encodes CDR1 SEHNR and CDR2 FQNEAQ (reference sequence). The trim removed 5 bases at V and 8 bases at J, leaving 9 bases unmatched. CDR3 DNA sequence: TGTGCCAGCAGCCTGGGACAGGGGACCGGGGATGAGCAGTTCTTC. Its protein is CASSLGQGTGDEQFF.

This chain joins TRBV28 and TRBJ2-6, with 7 bases that match TRBD1. Germline V gene sequence: CDR1 MDHEN, CDR2 SYDVKM. After removal of 6 bases from V and 1 base from J, the junction contained 12 bases not matched to a gene. The CDR3 consists of 18 residues. The CDR3 bases are TGTGCCAGCAGCCTTCTCGGAGGCAGGGGGTCTGGGGCCAACGTCCTGACTTTC. Residues: CASSLLGGRGSGANVLTF.

In this sample, this clonotype turned up a few times. J is TRBJ2-7 and V is TRBV3-1; 10 nucleotides line up with TRBD1. V was clipped by 4 bases and J by 5 bases; unmatched bases: 5. Per germline, CDR1 LGHDT and CDR2 YNNKEL (reference sequence). CDR3 length equals 14 residues. The DNA of the CDR3 is TGTGCCAGCAGCCCTCCGGGACAGGGGAACGAGCAGTACTTC. Protein: CASSPPGQGNEQYF.

The rearrangement links TRBV10-2 to TRBJ2-3; unclear D gene. The V end lost 0 bases, the J end lost 14 bases, and 24 bases lay between the germline ends. This CDR3 contains 16 residues. Per the germline V gene, CDR1 is WSHSY and CDR2 is SAAADI. The CDR3 region is CASSESAPGQVRYAYF. CDR3 in DNA: TGCGCCAGCAGTGAGTCGGCCCCCGGGCAGGTCAGATACGCGTATTTT.

This clonotype was detected many times. This chain uses TRBV6-5 with TRBJ2-1; D is possibly TRBD1 (6 bases). The V and J ends lost 4 bases and 0 bases respectively, with 10 bases between them. The CDR3 is 15 residues long. Germline loops: CDR1 MNHEY, CDR2 SVGAGI. CDR3 coding DNA: TGTGCCAGCAGTTCCGCAGGGGTCTCCTACAATGAGCAGTTCTTC. Translation: CASSSAGVSYNEQFF.

This clonotype was seen more than once but under ten times. The chain carries TRBV5-6 and TRBJ2-7; perhaps TRBD2 as D (5 bases). V was shortened by 0 bases and J by 3 bases, with 10 bases between the two germline ends. CDR1 SGHDT and CDR2 YYEEEE come from the germline V gene. CDR3 length: 14 residues. The CDR3 reads CASSLVRGLYEQYF. CDR3 DNA sequence: TGTGCCAGCAGCTTGGTTCGAGGGCTCTACGAGCAGTACTTC.

The rearrangement joins TRBV5-1 to TRBJ2-7; TRBD1 matches at 12 bases. The CDR3 runs to 16 residues. J lost 2 bases, V lost 0 bases, and 3 bases had no gene match. The V gene's germline CDR1 is SGHRS and CDR2 YFSETQ. DNA of the CDR3: TGCGCCAGCAGCTTGGAAGGGACAGGGGGCCCCTACGAGCAGTACTTC. Protein product: CASSLEGTGGPYEQYF.

The chain couples TRBV28 to TRBJ2-5, with 11 nucleotides matching TRBD2. Gene TRBJ2-7 matches the end of the DNA better, so the J call may be wrong. The CDR3 runs 15 residues. Germline CDR1 and CDR2: MDHEN and SYDVKM. CDR3 in amino acids: CASSYYTSGSNEQYF. For the CDR3, the DNA is TGTGCCAGCAGTTACTATACTAGCGGGAGTAACGAGCAGTACTTC.

This clonotype was seen more than once but under ten times. This chain uses TRBV11-2 with TRBJ2-5, with TRBD2 matching 14 bases. With V trimmed by 4 bases and J by 5 bases, 24 bases remained unmatched. Germline assignment: CDR1 SGHAT and CDR2 FQNNGV. This CDR3 contains 22 residues. CDR3 nucleotides: TGTGCCAGCAGCTATCCCGGGGTCGTGGGACTAGCGGGAGTGGCGTCTCCGGAGACCCAGTACTTC. It codes for CASSYPGVVGLAGVASPETQYF.

The chain uses TRBV5-1 and TRBJ2-5; D is perhaps TRBD2 (5 bases). CDR1 and CDR2 from the germline V gene are SGHRS and YFSETQ. V was pared by 4 bases and J by 11 bases, with 18 bases between. This CDR3 contains 13 residues. The CDR3 loop reads CASSRTSENEQYF. In DNA form, the CDR3 reads TGCGCCAGCAGCCGAACTAGTGAAAATGAGCAGTACTTC.